The 10 T cell receptor beta chains below all came from one sample that was sequenced in a study of blood T cell repertoires in COVID-19. Clones were sequenced by immunoSEQ multiplex PCR, and TCRdb holds only the in-frame ones, with some missing. Counted here are around 72,000 clones, about 87% occurring once; the ten biggest clones make up approximately 8.3%. Input material: peripheral blood. These receptors originate from a man aged 45-65 years with active COVID-19.

The chain uses TRBV28 and TRBJ2-6; D not certain. Germline V gene sequence: CDR1 MDHEN, CDR2 SYDVKM. Trimming took off 5 bases at V and 0 bases at J, with 5 bases between the two ends. The CDR3 loop spans 14 amino acids. CDR3 protein: CASSLYSGANVLTF. The CDR3 DNA reads as TGTGCCAGCAGTCTCTACTCTGGGGCCAACGTCCTGACTTTC.

The chain links TRBV6-5 to TRBJ1-1; D gene uncertain. V gave up 6 bases and J gave up 0 bases, with 11 bases separating them. CDR1 and CDR2 (germline): MNHEY, SVGAGI. The CDR3 is made up of 14 amino acids. The CDR3 nucleotides are TGTGCCAGCAGCCGACGGAGTATGAACACTGAAGCTTTCTTT. It translates to CASSRRSMNTEAFF.

V gene TRBV7-3 combines with J gene TRBJ2-5; possibly TRBD2 for D (6 bases). CDR3 length equals 14 residues. Per the germline V gene, CDR1 is SGHTA and CDR2 is FQGTGA. Trimming took 2 bases from V and 5 from J, leaving 12 bases between them. CDR3 in amino acids: CASSLGGLRETQYF. The DNA for the CDR3 is TGTGCCAGCAGCTTAGGGGGGTTGCGGGAGACCCAGTACTTC.

V usage is TRBV28 and J usage is TRBJ1-2, with D hard to call. The CDR3 consists of 13 residues. With 3 bases removed from V and 4 bases from J, the gap between germline ends came to 9 bases. Germline assignment: CDR1 MDHEN and CDR2 SYDVKM. The CDR3, as DNA: TGTGCCAGCAGTTTTTCGGTTAGCTATGGCTACACCTTC. Protein sequence: CASSFSVSYGYTF.

With respect to this clone: One junction end disagrees with the germline gene, perhaps due to a read error. V and J are TRBV28 and TRBJ2-7; D uncertain. This CDR3 spans 14 amino acids. In germline, CDR1 is MDHEN, CDR2 SYDVKM. The CDR3 DNA sequence: TGTGCCAGCAGTTTATTTAGCCATCTGGCCCAAAGTGACTTC. Translated: CASSLFSHLAQSDF.

The chain uses TRBV28 and TRBJ2-7; possibly TRBD2 for D (5 bases). Between the trimmed V and J ends, which lost 5 bases and 2 bases, there was a span of 10 bases. CDR3 length: 13 residues. Germline CDR1 MDHEN, CDR2 SYDVKM. The CDR3 nucleotides read TGTGCCAGCAGTGGACTCCTGCCCTACGAGCAGTACTTC. Translation gives CASSGLLPYEQYF.

The rearrangement links TRBV5-1 to TRBJ1-2; TRBD1 aligns across 11 bases. The CDR3 totals 14 residues. Germline V gives CDR1 SGHRS, CDR2 YFSETQ. V trimming: 4 bases; J trimming: 5 bases; junction bases outside the gene matches: 4. The CDR3 sequence is CASSADRGHYGYTF. In DNA form, the CDR3 reads TGCGCCAGCAGCGCGGACAGGGGGCATTATGGCTACACCTTC. The full variable domain, in which reference TRBV5-1 and TRBJ1-2 provide the parts outside the CDR3, is KAGVTQTPRYLIKTRGQQVTLSCSPISGHRSVSWYQQTPGQGLQFLFEYFSETQRNKGNFPGRFSGRQFSNSRSEMNVSTLELGDSALYLCASSADRGHYGYTFGSGTRLTVV.

The rearrangement joins TRBV5-4 to TRBJ2-3; TRBD1 matches 8 bases. V dropped 3 bases and J dropped 0; count of bases not matched to a gene: 9. Germline CDR1 and CDR2: SGHNT and YYREEE (reference sequence). This CDR3 spans 17 amino acids. In DNA, the CDR3 is TGTGCCAGCAGCTCGAGGACAGGGTCGTTCAGCACAGATACGCAGTATTTT. Encoded protein: CASSSRTGSFSTDTQYF.

This rearrangement joins TRBV4-3 to TRBJ1-3; 9 nucleotides align to TRBD1. Germline V lookup: CDR1 LGHNA, CDR2 YSLEER. Trimming removed 3 bases from V and 0 bases from J; junction bases left unmatched: 9. This CDR3 contains 18 residues. This chain's CDR3 is CASSQRGTGPSSGNTIYF. The CDR3 DNA is TGCGCCAGCAGCCAGAGGGGGACAGGGCCTTCCTCTGGAAACACCATATATTTT.

The gene calls are TRBV6-5 and TRBJ2-1; the D gene is possibly TRBD1 (6 bases). The germline V gene encodes CDR1 MNHEY and CDR2 SVGAGI. CDR3 size: 13 residues. V lost 1 base to trimming and J lost 9 bases, with 10 bases between them. For the CDR3, the DNA is TGTGCCAGCAGTTACTTACAGGGTGCTGAGCAGTTCTTC. It yields the protein CASSYLQGAEQFF.